The rows below give T cell receptor beta chains drawn from one sample of a study of CD8+CD57+ T cells in acquired aplastic anemia. TCRdb ran MiXCR on the reads and lists one entry per CDR3 protein. The sample has 300,000 or so distinct CDR3 sequences; 50% to 65% are singletons. Sequencing was done on a sample of sorted CD4+, CD8+, or CD8+CD57+ T cells (not recorded which) from PBMCs. All receptors derive from a human donor with aplastic anemia. Each CDR3 is given with its conserved first and last residue. The order of the fields is V gene, D gene, J gene, clone size, CDR3 DNA, CDR3 protein. A D gene is named only where the DNA matches it firmly. Size is omitted from some rows. Given values are once, few, many or a class for expanded clones.

v_call: TRBV3-1; d_call: TRBD1; j_call: TRBJ1-4; clone_size: many; cdr3_nt: TGTGCCAGCAGCCAAGGTCAGGGGGCGACGACCGAAAAACTGTTTTTT; cdr3_aa: CASSQGQGATTEKLFF
v_call: TRBV29-1; d_call: NA; j_call: TRBJ1-1; clone_size: few; cdr3_nt: TGCAGCGCTAGGACTTCGGGGACTGAAGCTTTCTTT; cdr3_aa: CSARTSGTEAFF
v_call: TRBV5-1; d_call: NA; j_call: TRBJ1-2; clone_size: NA; cdr3_nt: TGCGCCAGCAGCTTGAACGCAGACTATGGCTACACCTTC; cdr3_aa: CASSLNADYGYTF
v_call: TRBV4-1; d_call: NA; j_call: TRBJ2-7; clone_size: many; cdr3_nt: TGCGCCAGCAGCCAAGATATGATCTCCTACGAGCAGTACTTC; cdr3_aa: CASSQDMISYEQYF
v_call: TRBV5-6; d_call: TRBD1; j_call: TRBJ2-5; clone_size: many; cdr3_nt: TGTGCCAGCAGCTTGTCCCGGACAGGCATACAGACCCAGTACTTC; cdr3_aa: CASSLSRTGIQTQYF
v_call: TRBV15; d_call: TRBD1; j_call: TRBJ1-2; clone_size: many; cdr3_nt: TGTGCCACCAGCACTCGGGACAGGGGGCTCTATGGCTACACCTTC; cdr3_aa: CATSTRDRGLYGYTF
v_call: TRBV7-2; d_call: NA; j_call: TRBJ2-5; clone_size: NA; cdr3_nt: TGTGCCAGGGAGCACCGGGAGACCCAGTACTTC; cdr3_aa: CAREHRETQYF
v_call: TRBV5-1; d_call: TRBD1; j_call: TRBJ1-4; clone_size: NA; cdr3_nt: TGCGCCAGCACCGTTGACAGGGGCGGTGAAAGACTGTTTTTT; cdr3_aa: CASTVDRGGERLFF
v_call: TRBV7-2; d_call: TRBD1; j_call: TRBJ1-5; clone_size: NA; cdr3_nt: TGTGCCAGCAGCTCCACAGGGGAGGGTGTTCAGCCCCAGCATTTT; cdr3_aa: CASSSTGEGVQPQHF
v_call: TRBV24-1; d_call: TRBD1; j_call: TRBJ2-5; clone_size: NA; cdr3_nt: TGTGCCACCAGCGGGACAGACCCTTTGGAGACCCAGTACTTC; cdr3_aa: CATSGTDPLETQYF
v_call: TRBV12-3/TRBV12-4; d_call: TRBD2; j_call: TRBJ2-7; clone_size: NA; cdr3_nt: TGTGCCAGCACCCTAGCGGGAGGGCCCTACGAGCAGTACTTC; cdr3_aa: CASTLAGGPYEQYF
v_call: TRBV24-1; d_call: TRBD2; j_call: TRBJ2-7; clone_size: many; cdr3_nt: TGTGCCACCAGTGGGGGGGGGAGCTCCTACGAGCAGTACTTC; cdr3_aa: CATSGGGSSYEQYF
v_call: TRBV15; d_call: TRBD2; j_call: TRBJ2-2; clone_size: NA; cdr3_nt: TGTGCCACCAGGAAAAGCGGGAGGGCCCACGGGGAGCTGTTTTTT; cdr3_aa: CATRKSGRAHGELFF
v_call: TRBV12-3/TRBV12-4; d_call: TRBD1; j_call: TRBJ1-5; clone_size: few; cdr3_nt: TGTGCCAGCACCGAAACAGGGGGCCTCAATCAGCCCCAGCATTTT; cdr3_aa: CASTETGGLNQPQHF
v_call: TRBV5-5; d_call: NA; j_call: TRBJ1-5; clone_size: many; cdr3_nt: TGTGCCAGCAGCTTTAGGCAGGTCAATCAGCCCCAGCATTTT; cdr3_aa: CASSFRQVNQPQHF
v_call: TRBV7-8; d_call: NA; j_call: TRBJ2-3; clone_size: many; cdr3_nt: TGTGCCAGCAGCTACCGGGACCCGGGCACAGATACGCAGTATTTT; cdr3_aa: CASSYRDPGTDTQYF
v_call: TRBV7-8; d_call: NA; j_call: TRBJ1-1; clone_size: many; cdr3_nt: TGTTTAACTTACCGCATGTTGGACACTGAAGCTTTCTTT; cdr3_aa: CLTYRMLDTEAFF
v_call: TRBV29-1; d_call: NA; j_call: TRBJ1-5; clone_size: NA; cdr3_nt: TGCAGCGTTGGTGGGGGGAATGGGGACAATCAGCCCCAGCATTTT; cdr3_aa: CSVGGGNGDNQPQHF
v_call: TRBV25-1; d_call: NA; j_call: TRBJ2-7; clone_size: many; cdr3_nt: TGTGCCAGCAGTGAACCAGGACTCTCCTACGAGCAGTACTTC; cdr3_aa: CASSEPGLSYEQYF
v_call: TRBV12-3/TRBV12-4; d_call: TRBD2; j_call: TRBJ2-1; clone_size: many; cdr3_nt: TGTGCCAGCAGTCCGACTAGCTTTCTGAATGAGCAGTTCTTC; cdr3_aa: CASSPTSFLNEQFF
v_call: TRBV29-1; d_call: NA; j_call: TRBJ1-1; clone_size: NA; cdr3_nt: TGCAGCGTTGAAAGCGTCGGACTGAACACTGAAGCTTTCTTT; cdr3_aa: CSVESVGLNTEAFF
v_call: TRBV5-8; d_call: TRBD2; j_call: TRBJ2-3; clone_size: many; cdr3_nt: TGTGCCAGCAGCCTTAGCGGGGCCACAGATACGCAGTATTTT; cdr3_aa: CASSLSGATDTQYF
v_call: TRBV11-3; d_call: TRBD2; j_call: TRBJ2-5; clone_size: NA; cdr3_nt: TGTGCCAGCAGCCCGACTAGCGGGAAGGAGACCCAGTACTTC; cdr3_aa: CASSPTSGKETQYF